These T cell receptor beta chains were read from a single sample in a study of cytomegalovirus exposure and HLA in healthy donors. Method: immunoSEQ multiplex PCR; TCRdb's copy keeps in-frame clones and lacks some. The table includes about 110,000 clones, less than 85% detected once. The sequenced sample was PBMCs. The receptors were gathered from a woman aged 40-49 years in good health and CMV-seronegative. Both conserved end residues are part of each CDR3. The D gene is left open where the match is weak. Only part of the rows carry a size: once, few, many, or a class if the clone is expanded.

TRBV18	TRBJ2-5	once	TRBD1	CASSPFDRGRGETQYF	TGTGCCAGCTCACCCTTCGACAGGGGGAGGGGAGAGACCCAGTACTTC
TRBV5-5	TRBJ2-7	.	TRBD2	CASSSNPGTSGAGTIYEQYF	TGTGCCAGCAGCTCGAACCCCGGGACTAGCGGAGCCGGCACCATCTACGAGCAGTACTTC
TRBV29-1	TRBJ1-1	.	TRBD1	CSGGGTGLNTEAFF	TGCAGCGGGGGGGGGACAGGTTTGAACACTGAAGCTTTCTTT
TRBV12-5	TRBJ2-5	.	TRBD2	CASGLVWGGGSRETQYF	TGTGCTAGTGGTTTGGTATGGGGCGGGGGGTCGCGGGAGACCCAGTACTTC
TRBV19	TRBJ2-3	.	TRBD2	CASSTQTSGGTDTQYF	TGTGCCAGTAGTACACAGACTAGCGGGGGCACAGATACGCAGTATTTT
TRBV6-1	TRBJ1-4	few	.	CASSEVPPQTNEKLFF	TGTGCCAGCAGTGAAGTACCGCCACAAACTAATGAAAAACTGTTTTTT
TRBV4-1	TRBJ2-3	.	TRBD2	CASSREPGLDYPHTQYF	TGCGCCAGCAGCCGCGAACCGGGACTAGATTATCCTCACACGCAGTATTTT
TRBV5-4	TRBJ1-6	.	.	CASSFRAELPNSPLHF	TGTGCCAGCAGCTTCAGGGCTGAGCTCCCTAATTCACCCCTCCACTTT
TRBV4-2	TRBJ2-7	.	.	CASSQDLKGAGVLSYEQYF	TGTGCCAGCAGCCAAGATCTAAAAGGGGCAGGGGTCCTCTCCTACGAGCAGTACTTC
TRBV7-2	TRBJ2-3	few	.	CASSFGITDTQYF	TGTGCCAGCAGCTTCGGGATAACAGATACGCAGTATTTT
TRBV6-1	TRBJ2-3	.	.	CASTPGDGSTDTQYF	TGTGCCAGCACCCCAGGGGATGGGAGCACAGATACGCAGTATTTT
TRBV7-2	TRBJ2-5	.	TRBD2	CASSPQGAGPLATQYF	TGTGCCAGCAGCCCCCAGGGAGCGGGGCCCCTTGCGACCCAGTACTTC
TRBV2	TRBJ2-1	.	.	CASISYNEQFF	TGTGCCAGCATCAGCTACAATGAGCAGTTCTTC
TRBV6-5	TRBJ2-3	.	.	CAAKTTGGSDTQYF	TGTGCCGCAAAAACCACCGGAGGGTCAGATACGCAGTATTTT
TRBV7-2	TRBJ2-5	few	.	CASSYRRGRMGETQYF	TGTGCCAGCAGCTATAGGAGGGGCAGAATGGGGGAGACCCAGTACTTC
TRBV29-1	TRBJ2-3	.	TRBD2	CSVPVAGGIKADTQYF	TGCAGCGTTCCCGTAGCGGGGGGGATCAAGGCAGATACGCAGTATTTT
TRBV28	TRBJ1-3	.	.	CASSLAGSGNTIYF	TGTGCCAGCAGTTTAGCGGGCTCTGGAAACACCATATATTTT
TRBV20-1	TRBJ2-1	.	.	CSARTSNEQFF	TGCAGTGCTAGGACTAGCAATGAGCAGTTCTTC
TRBV4-1	TRBJ1-4	.	.	CASSQERANEKLFF	TGCGCCAGCAGCCAAGAACGAGCTAATGAAAAACTGTTTTTT
TRBV5-6	TRBJ1-2	.	TRBD1	CASSLTGTAGGDYGYTF	TGTGCCAGCAGCTTAACCGGGACAGCTGGCGGGGACTATGGCTACACCTTC
TRBV11-2	TRBJ2-1	.	.	CASSSNTPPNEQFF	TGTGCCAGCAGCTCCAACACCCCCCCAAATGAGCAGTTCTTC
TRBV7-2	TRBJ2-7	once	TRBD2	CASSILTGTSGEQYF	TGTGCCAGCAGCATATTAACCGGGACTAGCGGTGAGCAGTACTTC
TRBV9	TRBJ2-1	.	.	CASTPAGNHYNEQFF	TGTGCCAGCACCCCCGCAGGGAATCACTACAATGAGCAGTTCTTC
TRBV10-3	TRBJ1-2	.	TRBD1	CAISADRGYGYTF	TGTGCCATCAGCGCGGACAGGGGTTATGGCTACACCTTC
TRBV6-1	TRBJ2-6	.	TRBD1	CASSGGGTGIPGANVLTF	TGTGCCAGCAGTGGAGGGGGGACAGGAATTCCTGGGGCCAACGTCCTGACTTTC
TRBV5-1	TRBJ2-5	few	TRBD2	CASSFSGGGIETQYF	TGCGCCAGCAGCTTTAGCGGGGGGGGTATAGAGACCCAGTACTTC
TRBV21-1	TRBJ1-5	.	.	CASSRTGEVQPQHF	TGTGCCAGCAGCCGGACAGGGGAGGTTCAGCCCCAGCATTTT
TRBV19	TRBJ2-2	.	TRBD2	CASSILSGSGAGELFF	TGTGCCAGTAGTATTCTGAGCGGGAGTGGGGCCGGGGAGCTGTTTTTT
TRBV4-1	TRBJ2-5	.	.	CASSPVGSQETQYF	TGCGCCAGCAGCCCCGTCGGGTCCCAAGAGACCCAGTACTTC
TRBV9	TRBJ2-3	few	.	CASSVEMGLSTDTQYF	TGTGCCAGCAGCGTAGAAATGGGACTCTCCACAGATACGCAGTATTTT
TRBV4-1	TRBJ2-2	.	TRBD2	CASSHPAGGTTGELFF	TGCGCCAGCAGCCACCCGGCGGGGGGGACCACCGGGGAGCTGTTTTTT
TRBV7-2	TRBJ1-4	.	.	CASSPATGGEKLFF	TGTGCCAGCAGCCCAGCCACGGGGGGGGAAAAACTGTTTTTT
TRBV4-3	TRBJ1-2	few	.	CASSLGGGDYGYTF	TGCGCCAGCAGCCTAGGGGGGGGAGACTATGGCTACACCTTC
TRBV7-2	TRBJ2-5	.	TRBD1	CASSLGVGTGGMETQYF	TGTGCCAGCAGTCTAGGGGTTGGGACAGGGGGCATGGAGACCCAGTACTTC
TRBV7-9	TRBJ2-2	.	.	CASGTGTFTGELFF	TGTGCCAGCGGCACCGGGACATTTACCGGGGAGCTGTTTTTT
TRBV4-1	TRBJ1-2	.	TRBD1	CASSQGDRVVPNYGYTF	TGCGCCAGCAGCCAAGGGGACAGGGTCGTTCCTAACTATGGCTACACCTTC